One and the same sample provided the 27 T cell receptor beta chains below, sequenced in a study of T cell responses to AZD1222 COVID-19 vaccine (dated by TCRdb to 2020 to 2023). Read against the paper, the sample's time point label means: baseline before first vaccination. Library preparation was by the immunoSEQ multiplex PCR assay. Held by TCRdb, this immuneACCESS table contains in-frame sequences only and omits some clones. Under half of the omission traces to an unresolved V gene where checked; the cause of the rest is unknown. Recorded for this sample are roughly 150,000 clones; 80% to 95% of them occurred a single time. The ten largest clones capture around 2.3% of the sample. The sequences come from peripheral blood, collected on day 0 of AZD1222 vaccination. The receptors shown here come from an adult in good health.

This clone appeared a single time. The chain has TRBV2 and TRBJ2-5; maybe TRBD1 (5 bases). Trimming cost V 8 bases and J 5 bases, with 12 bases left between them. The germline CDR1 and CDR2 sequences are SNHLY and FYNNEI. CDR3 size: 12 residues. CDR3 DNA: TGTGCCAGCGGCAGGGTGGAGGAGACCCAGTACTTC. It encodes CASGRVEETQYF.

The chain links TRBV6-2 or TRBV6-3 to TRBJ1-5; 9 positions match TRBD1. The V gene end was trimmed by 2 bases and the J gene end by 1 base; junction bases not matched to a gene: 3. CDR1 is MNHEY and CDR2 is SVGEGT in the germline V gene. The CDR3 is made up of 16 amino acids. This chain's CDR3 is CASSYRTGESNQPQHF. CDR3 in DNA: TGTGCCAGCAGTTACAGGACAGGGGAGAGCAATCAGCCCCAGCATTTT.

This chain uses TRBV2 with TRBJ1-6; TRBD1 might be the D (5 bases). This CDR3 is built from 17 residues. Per germline, CDR1 SNHLY and CDR2 FYNNEI. V shed 1 base and J shed 4 bases, with 14 bases lying between them. CDR3 coding DNA: TGTGCCAGCAGTGAAGACCGAGGTGGGGGATATAATTCACCCCTCCACTTT. As protein: CASSEDRGGGYNSPLHF.

This sequence joins TRBV18 and TRBJ2-7, with TRBD2 as a possible D gene (5 bases). CDR1 is KGHSH, CDR2 LQKENI, per germline. V was trimmed by 3 bases and J by 0 bases, leaving 15 bases between them. CDR3 length: 16 residues. CDR3 coding DNA: TGTGCCAGCTCACCGTCAACTAGTTTCAGCTCCTACGAGCAGTACTTC. It specifies CASSPSTSFSSYEQYF.

The V call is TRBV30, the J call TRBJ1-1, with D possibly TRBD1 on 5 matching bases. This CDR3 has 13 residues. CDR1 and CDR2 from the germline V gene are GTSNPN and SVGIG (reference sequence). The ends were cut back, 4 bases at V and 9 bases at J, with 18 bases in the middle. DNA for the CDR3: TGTGCCTGGACGATGACAACCTCAGGGAAAGCTTTCTTT. Translating gives CAWTMTTSGKAFF.

The J gene is TRBJ2-3, the V gene TRBV7-6, with 12 bases that match TRBD2. The CDR3 length is 16 residues. Germline values: CDR1 SGHVS, CDR2 FNYEAQ. J was trimmed by 6 bases and V by 5 bases; bases with no gene match: 9. This CDR3 reads CASSLLAGGDRDTQYF. DNA of the CDR3: TGTGCCAGCAGCCTCCTAGCGGGGGGGGACCGGGATACGCAGTATTTT.

J is TRBJ1-6 and V is TRBV5-1, with a possible D match to TRBD1 (5 bases). Deletions cut 0 bases from V and 10 bases from J, with 14 bases between. Germline V lookup: CDR1 SGHRS, CDR2 YFSETQ. The CDR3 contains 15 residues. CDR3 in amino acids: CASSLAQTVGSPLHF. The CDR3 region has the DNA TGCGCCAGCAGCTTGGCCCAGACAGTGGGGTCACCCCTCCACTTT.

V is TRBV5-1 and J is TRBJ2-1, with a tentative D call TRBD2 (5 bases). V lost 6 bases, J lost 0 bases, and 10 bases lay in between. This CDR3 has 14 residues. CDR1 is SGHRS, CDR2 YFSETQ, per germline. For the CDR3, the DNA is TGCGCCAGCACCATGGCGGGCTCCTACAATGAGCAGTTCTTC. This codes for CASTMAGSYNEQFF.

V gene TRBV6-1 combines with J gene TRBJ1-6; 9 positions agree with TRBD1. The CDR3 is 16 residues long. Germline-derived CDR1 and CDR2 are MNHNS and SASEGT. The J segment lost 6 bases and the V segment lost 2 bases, leaving 5 bases of the junction unmatched. The CDR3 sequence: CASSEKRDRVNSPLHF. Here the CDR3 DNA reads TGTGCCAGCAGTGAAAAGAGGGACAGGGTTAATTCACCCCTCCACTTT.

The rearrangement joins TRBV5-8 to TRBJ1-5; TRBD1 matches at 8 bases. Trimming cost V 0 bases and J 7 bases; bases outside gene matches: 6. This CDR3 is 15 amino acids long. The germline V gene has CDR1 SGHTS and CDR2 YDEGEE. As DNA, the CDR3 is TGTGCCAGCAGCTTGGTCACAGGGGGAGGGCAGCCCCAGCATTTT. Protein: CASSLVTGGGQPQHF.

The J gene is TRBJ2-1, the V gene TRBV27; D might be TRBD2 (6 bases). V gave up 3 bases and J gave up 5 bases, with 8 bases separating them. CDR3 size: 13 residues. Germline CDR1 reads MNHEY; CDR2 reads SMNVEV (reference sequence). In DNA, the CDR3 is TGTGCCAGCAGTTTCCGCGGGGACAATGAGCAGTTCTTC. Translated: CASSFRGDNEQFF.

The chain is built from TRBV7-3 and TRBJ1-6; D gene ambiguous. The V gene's germline CDR1 is SGHTA and CDR2 FQGTGA. Trimming removed 0 bases from V and 9 bases from J, with 12 bases in between. The CDR3 contains 15 residues. The CDR3 coding sequence is TGTGCCAGCAGCTTAACGGGTAGAGGACGTTCACCCCTCCACTTT. Amino acids: CASSLTGRGRSPLHF.

This chain links TRBV9 with TRBJ1-1, with 8 bases aligning to TRBD1. The junction had 13 bases not matched to a gene; V was cut back by 5 bases and J by 4 bases. Per germline, CDR1 SGDLS and CDR2 YYNGEE. CDR3 length: 16 amino acids. The CDR3 DNA follows: TGTGCCAGCAGTGCCCGAGGACAGGGAGGAGGCACTGAAGCTTTCTTT. This gives the protein CASSARGQGGGTEAFF. Supplemented by reference TRBV9 and TRBJ1-1, the full variable domain reads DSGVTQTPKHLITATGQRVTLRCSPRSGDLSVYWYQQSLDQGLQFLIQYYNGEERAKGNILERFSAQQFPDLHSELNLSSLELGDSALYFCASSARGQGGGTEAFFGQGTRLTVV.

In DNA form, the CDR3 reads TGTGCCAGCAGTACCCGGGACCCCAGTGAAGCTTTCTTT. The encoded protein is CASSTRDPSEAFF. The V call is TRBV28, the J call TRBJ1-1, with D possibly matching TRBD1 (5 bases). The ends were cut back, 5 bases at V and 7 bases at J, with 14 bases in the middle. The CDR3 is 13 amino acids. Per germline, CDR1 MDHEN and CDR2 SYDVKM.

The rearrangement joins TRBV19 to TRBJ2-2, with D possibly TRBD2 on 5 matching bases. Germline loops: CDR1 LNHDA, CDR2 SQIVND (reference sequence). The CDR3 covers 13 residues. V was trimmed by 6 bases and J by 4 bases, leaving 9 bases between them. The CDR3 DNA reads as TGTGCCAGTAGGTTAGCGCTCACCGGGGAGCTGTTTTTT. As protein: CASRLALTGELFF.

The chain carries TRBV3-1 (or the pseudogene TRBV3-2) and TRBJ2-3; D gene unclear. This CDR3 is 13 amino acids long. Deletions cut 5 bases from V and 3 bases from J, with 9 bases between. Germline CDR1 is LGHDT and CDR2 is YNNKEL (reference sequence). The CDR3 reads CASSFRGTDTQYF. Written as DNA, the CDR3 is TGTGCCAGCAGCTTCCGTGGTACAGATACGCAGTATTTT.

J is TRBJ2-7 and V is TRBV3-1 (or the pseudogene TRBV3-2); D is undetermined. V was shortened by 4 bases and J by 3 bases, with 4 bases between the two germline ends. The CDR3 spans 11 residues. From germline, CDR1 is LGHDT and CDR2 YNNKEL (reference sequence). This chain's CDR3 is CASSLYYEQYF. The CDR3 DNA follows: TGTGCCAGCAGCCTATACTACGAGCAGTACTTC.

This chain uses TRBV19 with TRBJ1-6; no definite D call. Per the germline V gene, CDR1 is LNHDA and CDR2 is SQIVND (reference sequence). The CDR3 extends over 14 amino acids. Trimming took off 1 base at V and 7 bases at J, with 8 bases between the two ends. The CDR3 DNA reads as TGTGCCAGTAGTATAGGTCAGTTGAATTCACCCCTCCACTTT. The encoded protein is CASSIGQLNSPLHF.

V and J are TRBV10-1 and TRBJ2-5, with 9 positions matching TRBD1. V lost 4 bases and J lost 1; bases outside the gene matches: 7. CDR3 length: 16 amino acids. Germline V gene lookup returns CDR1 WNHNN and CDR2 SYGVQD (reference sequence). The CDR3 protein is CASSGDRAGVQETQYF. CDR3 in DNA: TGCGCCAGCAGTGGGGACAGGGCTGGGGTCCAAGAGACCCAGTACTTC.

The chain links TRBV20-1 to TRBJ2-5; D is ambiguous. The CDR3 covers 11 residues. CDR1 and CDR2 from the germline V gene are DFQATT and SNEGSKA (reference sequence). V was trimmed by 2 bases and J by 3 bases, leaving 4 bases between them. Here the CDR3 reads CSARPEETQYF. The DNA of the CDR3 is TGCAGTGCTAGACCGGAAGAGACCCAGTACTTC.

This clone was counted only a few times. This chain joins TRBV25-1 and TRBJ1-1; D possibly corresponds to TRBD1 (6 bases). V shed 3 bases and J shed 4 bases, with 12 bases lying between them. The CDR3 has 14 amino acids. From germline, CDR1 is MGHDK and CDR2 SYGVNS. CDR3 residues: CASSDMGAGTEAFF. CDR3 DNA sequence: TGTGCCAGCAGTGATATGGGGGCGGGCACTGAAGCTTTCTTT.

The V and J genes are TRBV5-1 and TRBJ2-2; tentatively, D is TRBD1 (6 bases). V was pared by 4 bases and J by 0 bases, with 10 bases between. Germline CDR1 and CDR2: SGHRS and YFSETQ. The CDR3 runs to 15 residues. The CDR3 protein is CASSRTASNTGELFF. The CDR3 nucleotides read TGCGCCAGCAGCCGGACAGCCTCGAACACCGGGGAGCTGTTTTTT.

V and J are TRBV9 and TRBJ2-5; D possibly matches TRBD1 or TRBD2 (5 bases each). Trimming took off 0 bases at V and 1 base at J, with 10 bases between the two ends. The germline V gene encodes CDR1 SGDLS and CDR2 YYNGEE. The CDR3 extends over 15 amino acids. The CDR3 spells CASSVATGLQETQYF. DNA for the CDR3: TGTGCCAGCAGCGTAGCAACGGGGCTCCAAGAGACCCAGTACTTC. Drawing the rest from reference TRBV9 and TRBJ2-5, the complete variable domain is DSGVTQTPKHLITATGQRVTLRCSPRSGDLSVYWYQQSLDQGLQFLIQYYNGEERAKGNILERFSAQQFPDLHSELNLSSLELGDSALYFCASSVATGLQETQYFGPGTRLLVL.

The chain uses TRBV3-1 (or the pseudogene TRBV3-2) and TRBJ1-2; D is unresolved. Germline V gene lookup returns CDR1 LGHDT and CDR2 YNNKEL (reference sequence). This CDR3 is 12 amino acids long. V was pared by 3 bases and J by 5 bases, with 7 bases between. The CDR3 nucleotides are TGTGCCAGCAGCCAGCGAGGATATGGCTACACCTTC. It translates to CASSQRGYGYTF.

The chain is built from TRBV6-5 and TRBJ2-2, with D unresolved. The germline V and J ends were trimmed by 6 bases and 2 bases, with 4 bases remaining between them. The CDR3 extends over 12 amino acids. The V gene's germline CDR1 is MNHEY and CDR2 SVGAGI. The CDR3 sequence is CASRLNTGELFF. In nucleotides, the CDR3 is TGTGCCAGCAGACTAAACACCGGGGAGCTGTTTTTT.

The rearrangement links TRBV28 to TRBJ2-7; no clear D. From germline, CDR1 is MDHEN and CDR2 SYDVKM. V lost 8 bases and J 6 bases, leaving 8 bases between the germline ends. CDR3 length: 10 amino acids. The CDR3 sequence is CASRGLEQYF. CDR3 sequence (DNA): TGTGCCAGCCGCGGCCTCGAGCAGTACTTC.

The rearrangement links TRBV24-1 to TRBJ2-1, with D perhaps TRBD1 (6 bases). This CDR3 contains 15 residues. V lost 4 bases to trimming and J lost 3 bases, with 12 bases between them. Looked up from germline, CDR1 is KGHDR and CDR2 is SFDVKD. This CDR3 is CATSDGQSSYNEQFF. DNA of the CDR3: TGTGCCACCAGTGACGGACAGTCAAGCTACAATGAGCAGTTCTTC.